The 20 T cell receptor beta chains below come from one sample, sequenced in a study of shared T cell receptors in the human thymus. Some clones are missing from TCRdb's copy, which holds only in-frame ones; the method was immunoSEQ multiplex PCR. The top ten hold 0.0085% to 0.012% of the sample, which has some 700,000 clones, over 75% seen once. These records were also assigned to another study, of human thymus T cells.

Sequencing used thymocytes. The origin of the receptors is a boy less than two years old with a congenital heart defect.

The chain has TRBV27 and TRBJ2-1, with 13 bases matching TRBD2. Germline trimming cut 4 bases from V and 5 bases from J; bases unmatched to any gene: 5. CDR3 length: 16 residues. Germline V gene data show CDR1 as MNHEY and CDR2 as SMNVEV (reference sequence). CDR3: CASSSAGTSGNNEQFF. The CDR3 DNA reads TGTGCCAGCAGTTCAGCCGGGACTAGCGGGAACAATGAGCAGTTCTTC.

The chain couples TRBV27 to TRBJ2-3; weak D call: TRBD2 (6 bases). The CDR3 covers 15 residues. The V end lost 4 bases, the J end lost 1 base, and 12 bases lay between the germline ends. In germline, CDR1 is MNHEY, CDR2 SMNVEV (reference sequence). CDR3 loop: CASSSLWRGTDTQYF. For the CDR3, the DNA is TGTGCCAGCAGTTCCTTATGGAGGGGCACAGATACGCAGTATTTT.

J is TRBJ2-1 and V is TRBV7-2; 7 nucleotides match TRBD2. The germline V gene encodes CDR1 SGHTA and CDR2 FQGNSA. The CDR3 is 16 amino acids. V trimming: 7 bases; J trimming: 5 bases; junction bases outside the gene matches: 14. CDR3 amino acids: CASTPEGLGIDNEQFF. The CDR3 nucleotides read TGTGCCAGCACCCCCGAAGGACTAGGGATTGACAATGAGCAGTTCTTC.

The CDR3 sequence is CASSQEATDEKLFF. In DNA form, the CDR3 reads TGTGCCAGCAGCCAAGAGGCCACAGATGAAAAACTGTTTTTT. V and J are TRBV14 and TRBJ1-4, with unresolved D. Germline loops: CDR1 SGHDN, CDR2 FVKESK. The V end was cut by 0 bases, the J end by 6 bases, with 8 bases between. This CDR3 is 14 amino acids long.

The chain joins TRBV4-1 to TRBJ2-1; 11 bases map to TRBD1. The germline CDR1 and CDR2 sequences are MGHRA and YSYEKL. V lost 0 bases, J lost 4 bases, and 8 bases stayed unmatched. This CDR3 has 18 residues. The CDR3 sequence is CASSQDLCGQGAYNEQFF. The CDR3 DNA is TGCGCCAGCAGCCAAGATCTTTGTGGACAGGGGGCTTACAATGAGCAGTTCTTC.

This chain joins TRBV30 and TRBJ1-2, with a weak D call TRBD1 (5 bases). CDR1 and CDR2 from the germline V gene are GTSNPN and SVGIG (reference sequence). V gave up 0 bases and J gave up 4 bases, with 18 bases separating them. CDR3 length equals 16 residues. The CDR3 nucleotides are TGTGCCTGGAGTGTCAGGGCCCCCTCTACTATCTATGGCTACACCTTC. Protein product: CAWSVRAPSTIYGYTF.

Here the CDR3 DNA reads TGTGCCAGCAGCGTGGGACAAAATCAGCCCCAGCATTTT. This encodes CASSVGQNQPQHF. The rearrangement uses TRBV5-8 and TRBJ1-5; maybe TRBD1 (6 bases). The V gene's germline CDR1 is SGHTS and CDR2 YDEGEE. Trimming took 4 bases from V and 4 from J, leaving 9 bases between them. This CDR3 contains 13 residues. The full variable domain, its missing parts supplied by reference TRBV5-8 and TRBJ1-5, is EAGVTQSPTHLIKTRGQQATLRCSPISGHTSVYWYQQALGLGLQFLLWYDEGEERNRGNFPPRFSGRQFPNYSSELNVNALELEDSALYLCASSVGQNQPQHFGDGTRLSIL.

The chain joins TRBV5-1 to TRBJ2-7, with 12 bases identical to TRBD2. The V gene's germline CDR1 is SGHRS and CDR2 YFSETQ. The V segment lost 7 bases and the J segment 2 bases; nucleotides outside the gene matches: 16. The CDR3 is made up of 18 amino acids. Here the CDR3 DNA reads TGCGCCAGCGCCAGAACCGGACTAGCGGGATTTTTAGCCTACGAGCAGTACTTC. As protein: CASARTGLAGFLAYEQYF.

This chain joins TRBV5-4 and TRBJ2-2; 13 positions match TRBD2. Germline V CDR1 and CDR2: SGHNT, YYREEE (reference sequence). The CDR3 contains 16 residues. J lost 6 bases, V lost 6 bases, and 8 bases had no gene match. As DNA, the CDR3 is TGTGCCAGCACCACTCTGGGACTAGCGGGACCCGGGGAGCTGTTTTTT. It specifies CASTTLGLAGPGELFF.

CDR3 amino acids: CASSRKIRQQAGELFF. The CDR3 DNA reads TGCGCCAGCAGCCGCAAGATACGGCAGCAGGCCGGGGAGCTGTTTTTT. The V call is TRBV4-3, the J call TRBJ2-2, with unresolved D. V lost 4 bases to trimming and J lost 6 bases, with 18 bases between them. The CDR3 extends over 16 amino acids. Germline CDR1 is LGHNA and CDR2 is YSLEER.

The gene calls are TRBV27 and TRBJ2-7; 7 bases line up with TRBD1. Germline V lookup: CDR1 MNHEY, CDR2 SMNVEV (reference sequence). The V gene end was trimmed by 7 bases and the J gene end by 0 bases; junction bases not matched to a gene: 9. The CDR3 covers 15 residues. CDR3 coding DNA: TGTGCCAGCAAACCAACAGACAGGGACTCCTACGAGCAGTACTTC. Amino acids: CASKPTDRDSYEQYF.

The chain links TRBV7-9 to TRBJ2-2; 10 bases align to TRBD2. Trimming cost V 4 bases and J 0 bases; bases outside gene matches: 8. The length of the CDR3 is 18 residues. CDR1 is SEHNR and CDR2 is FQNEAQ in the germline V gene (reference sequence). CDR3 sequence (DNA): TGTGCCAGCAGCTCTTGGACTAGCGGTCGTTCGAACACCGGGGAGCTGTTTTTT. Translated, it gives CASSSWTSGRSNTGELFF.

The gene calls are TRBV5-6 and TRBJ2-3, with TRBD1 as a possible D gene (5 bases). Germline assignment: CDR1 SGHDT and CDR2 YYEEEE. The ends were cut back, 4 bases at V and 2 bases at J, with 17 bases in the middle. The CDR3 runs 16 residues. Here the CDR3 reads CASSPKGGAHTDTQYF. In nucleotides, the CDR3 is TGTGCCAGCAGCCCGAAAGGTGGGGCCCACACAGATACGCAGTATTTT.

This clone was found once. The chain joins TRBV27 to TRBJ2-2; D perhaps matches TRBD1 (5 bases). The CDR3 has 16 amino acids. V dropped 1 base and J dropped 7 bases, with 16 bases sitting between them. Germline CDR1 is MNHEY and CDR2 is SMNVEV (reference sequence). The CDR3 sequence: CASSLLRDRFGGELFF. In DNA, the CDR3 is TGTGCCAGCAGTTTATTACGAGACAGATTTGGCGGGGAGCTGTTTTTT.

This sequence joins TRBV5-4 and TRBJ2-1; 10 bases line up with TRBD2. Unmatched junction bases numbered 12, after V lost 0 bases and J lost 6 bases. Germline lookup yields CDR1 SGHNT and CDR2 YYREEE (reference sequence). The CDR3 has 18 amino acids. CDR3 sequence: CASSLARTSGKKLNEQFF. DNA of the CDR3: TGTGCCAGCAGCTTGGCCAGAACTAGCGGGAAAAAACTCAATGAGCAGTTCTTC.

The V gene is TRBV4-3, the J gene TRBJ2-2; the D gene is possibly TRBD2 (6 bases). V lost 0 bases, J lost 6 bases, and 11 bases lay in between. Looked up from germline, CDR1 is LGHNA and CDR2 is YSLEER. This CDR3 has 15 residues. CDR3 sequence (DNA): TGCGCCAGCAGCCAAGACCGACTAGTCTCCGGGGAGCTGTTTTTT. It translates to CASSQDRLVSGELFF.

V and J are TRBV25-1 and TRBJ2-3; tentatively, D is TRBD1 (6 bases). Germline CDR1 reads MGHDK; CDR2 reads SYGVNS. CDR3 length: 17 amino acids. Trimming removed 4 bases from V and 2 bases from J, with 19 bases in between. CDR3 bases: TGTGCCAGCAGTGCTCTACCGGACAGACCCCTCACAGATACGCAGTATTTT. Translation gives CASSALPDRPLTDTQYF. Looking up the rest from reference TRBV25-1 and TRBJ2-3 gives the full variable domain: EADIYQTPRYLVIGTGKKITLECSQTMGHDKMYWYQQDPGMELHLIHYSYGVNSTEKGDLSSESTVSRIRTEHFPLTLESARPSHTSQYLCASSALPDRPLTDTQYFGPGTRLTVL.

V is TRBV5-1 and J is TRBJ2-5, with D perhaps matching TRBD2 (6 bases). Germline CDR1 is SGHRS and CDR2 is YFSETQ. The V gene lost 0 bases and the J gene lost 1 base, with 16 bases spanning the gap. The CDR3 contains 17 residues. The CDR3 nucleotides read TGCGCCAGCAGCTTGGCTCGTCGTAGTAGCGGCCAAGAGACCCAGTACTTC. Protein product: CASSLARRSSGQETQYF.

The chain couples TRBV19 to TRBJ1-5; D not certain. The CDR3 sequence is 13 residues long. V lost 7 bases to trimming and J lost 4 bases, with 11 bases between them. CDR1 is LNHDA and CDR2 is SQIVND in the germline V gene (reference sequence). The DNA of the CDR3 is TGTGCCAGTACGGGGAGCCGAAATCAGCCCCAGCATTTT. Protein product: CASTGSRNQPQHF.

This chain uses TRBV4-3 with TRBJ2-2; weak D call: TRBD2 (5 bases). The CDR3 sequence is 18 residues long. Deletions cut 0 bases from V and 0 bases from J, with 14 bases between. Germline V gene data show CDR1 as LGHNA and CDR2 as YSLEER. The CDR3 nucleotides are TGCGCCAGCAGCCAAGATGATGGCAAGCGGCCGAACACCGGGGAGCTGTTTTTT. Translated: CASSQDDGKRPNTGELFF.